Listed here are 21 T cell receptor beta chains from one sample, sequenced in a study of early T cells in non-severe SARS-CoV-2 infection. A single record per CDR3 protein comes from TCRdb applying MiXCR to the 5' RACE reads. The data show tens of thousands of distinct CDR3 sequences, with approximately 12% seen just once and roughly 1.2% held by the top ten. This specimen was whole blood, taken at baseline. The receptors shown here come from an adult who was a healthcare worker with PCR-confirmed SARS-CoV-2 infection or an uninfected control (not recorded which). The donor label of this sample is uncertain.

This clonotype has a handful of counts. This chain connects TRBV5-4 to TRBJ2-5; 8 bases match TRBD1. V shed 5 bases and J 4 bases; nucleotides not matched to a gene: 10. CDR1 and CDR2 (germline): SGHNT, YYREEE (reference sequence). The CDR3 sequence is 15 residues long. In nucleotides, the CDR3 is TGTGCCAGCAGACGGTACGGACAGGGCGGAGAGACCCAGTACTTC. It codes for CASRRYGQGGETQYF.

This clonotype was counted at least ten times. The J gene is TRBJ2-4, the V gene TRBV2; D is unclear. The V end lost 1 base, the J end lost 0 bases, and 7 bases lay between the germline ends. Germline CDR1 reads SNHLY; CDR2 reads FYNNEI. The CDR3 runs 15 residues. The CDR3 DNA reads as TGTGCCAGCAGTGAAGGTTTCCTAGCCAAAAACATTCAGTACTTC. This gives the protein CASSEGFLAKNIQYF.

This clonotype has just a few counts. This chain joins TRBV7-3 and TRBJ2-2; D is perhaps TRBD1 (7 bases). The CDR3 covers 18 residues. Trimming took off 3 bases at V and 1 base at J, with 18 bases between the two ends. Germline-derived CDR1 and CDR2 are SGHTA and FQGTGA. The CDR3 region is CASSFNGGGTLNTGELFF. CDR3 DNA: TGTGCCAGCAGCTTTAACGGAGGGGGCACTCTGAACACCGGGGAGCTGTTTTTT. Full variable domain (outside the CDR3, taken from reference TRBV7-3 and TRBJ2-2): GAGVSQTPSNKVTEKGKYVELRCDPISGHTALYWYRQSLGQGPEFLIYFQGTGAADDSGLPNDRFFAVRPEGSVSTLKIQRTERGDSAVYLCASSFNGGGTLNTGELFFGEGSRLTVL.

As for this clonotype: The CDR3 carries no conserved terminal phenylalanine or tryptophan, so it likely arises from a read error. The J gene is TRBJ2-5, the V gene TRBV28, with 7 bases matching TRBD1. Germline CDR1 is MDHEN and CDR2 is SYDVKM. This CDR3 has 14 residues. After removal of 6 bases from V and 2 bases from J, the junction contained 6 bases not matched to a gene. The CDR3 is CASSHGTAQETQYL. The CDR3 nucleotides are TGTGCCAGCAGCCATGGGACAGCTCAAGAGACCCAGTACTTA.

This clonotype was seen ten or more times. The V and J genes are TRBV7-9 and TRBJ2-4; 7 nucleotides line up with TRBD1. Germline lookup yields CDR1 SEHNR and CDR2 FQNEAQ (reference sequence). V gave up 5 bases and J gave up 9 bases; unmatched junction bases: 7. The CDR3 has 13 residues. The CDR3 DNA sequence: TGTGCCAGCAGCACTACGGGACAGTCCATTCAGTACTTC. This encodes CASSTTGQSIQYF.

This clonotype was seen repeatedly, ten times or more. The CDR3 sequence is CASTTRQGYIPLTDTQYF. The CDR3 coding sequence is TGTGCCAGCACCACTCGACAGGGGTATATCCCCTTGACAGATACGCAGTATTTT. The chain recombines TRBV11-2 with TRBJ2-3, with 8 bases lining up with TRBD1. There are 18 residues in the CDR3. The ends lost 7 bases at V and 3 bases at J; junction bases unmatched: 18. CDR1 and CDR2 from the germline V gene are SGHAT and FQNNGV.

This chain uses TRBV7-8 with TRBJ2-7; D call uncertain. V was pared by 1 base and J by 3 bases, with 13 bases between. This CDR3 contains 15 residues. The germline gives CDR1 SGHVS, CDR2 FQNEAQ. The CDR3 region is CASSLEGRSDYEQYV. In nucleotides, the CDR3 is TGTGCCAGCAGCTTAGAGGGCAGGTCGGACTACGAGCAGTACGTC.

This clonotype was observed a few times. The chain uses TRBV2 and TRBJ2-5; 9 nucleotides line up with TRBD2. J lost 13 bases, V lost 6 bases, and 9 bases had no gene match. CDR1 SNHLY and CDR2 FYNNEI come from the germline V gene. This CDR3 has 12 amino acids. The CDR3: CASSPTSGVMYF. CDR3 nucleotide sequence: TGTGCCAGCAGCCCGACTAGCGGCGTGATGTACTTC.

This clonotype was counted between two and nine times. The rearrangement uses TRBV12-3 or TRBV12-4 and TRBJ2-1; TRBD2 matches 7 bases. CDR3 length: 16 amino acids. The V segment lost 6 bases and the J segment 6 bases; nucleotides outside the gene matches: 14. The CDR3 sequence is CASRRTGTSVPNEQFF. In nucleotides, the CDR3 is TGTGCCAGCAGAAGAACGGGAACTAGCGTCCCCAATGAGCAGTTCTTC.

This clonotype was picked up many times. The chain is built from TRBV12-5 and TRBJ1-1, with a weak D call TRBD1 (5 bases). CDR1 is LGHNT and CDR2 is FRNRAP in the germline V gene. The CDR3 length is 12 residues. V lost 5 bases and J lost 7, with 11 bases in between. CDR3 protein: CASGLDSFEAFF. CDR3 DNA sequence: TGTGCTAGTGGTCTAGACAGCTTTGAAGCTTTCTTT.

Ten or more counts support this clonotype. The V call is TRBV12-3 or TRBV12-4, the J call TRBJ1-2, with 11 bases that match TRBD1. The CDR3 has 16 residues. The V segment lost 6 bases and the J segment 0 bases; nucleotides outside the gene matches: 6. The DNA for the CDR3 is TGTGCCAGCAGACCGGGACAGGGGGGGTCTAACTATGGCTACACCTTC. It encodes CASRPGQGGSNYGYTF.

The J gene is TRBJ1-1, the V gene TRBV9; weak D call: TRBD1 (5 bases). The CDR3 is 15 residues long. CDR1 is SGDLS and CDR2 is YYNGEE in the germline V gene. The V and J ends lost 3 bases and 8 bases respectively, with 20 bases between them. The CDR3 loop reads CASSEQPSRGTEAFF. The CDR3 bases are TGTGCCAGCAGCGAGCAACCCTCCCGGGGCACCGAAGCTTTCTTT.

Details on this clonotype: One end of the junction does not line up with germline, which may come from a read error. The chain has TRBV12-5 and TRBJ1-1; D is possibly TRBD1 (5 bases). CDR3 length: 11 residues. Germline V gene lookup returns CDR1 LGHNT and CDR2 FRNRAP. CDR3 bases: TGTGCGAGTGGGGCGAACACTGAAGCTTTCTTT. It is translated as CASGANTEAFF.

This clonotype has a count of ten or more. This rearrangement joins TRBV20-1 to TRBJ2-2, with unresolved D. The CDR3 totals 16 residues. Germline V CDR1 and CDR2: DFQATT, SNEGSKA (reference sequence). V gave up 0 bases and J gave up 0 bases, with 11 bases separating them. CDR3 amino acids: CSARDLRGSNTGELFF. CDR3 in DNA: TGCAGTGCTAGAGATTTGCGAGGTTCGAACACCGGGGAGCTGTTTTTT.

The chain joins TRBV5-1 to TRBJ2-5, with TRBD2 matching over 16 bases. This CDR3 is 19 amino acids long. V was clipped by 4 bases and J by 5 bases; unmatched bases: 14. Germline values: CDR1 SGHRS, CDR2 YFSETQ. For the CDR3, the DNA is TGCGCCAGCAGCGCCGGGACTAGCGGGGGGGCCGGGTCTTATGAGACCCAGTACTTC. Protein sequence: CASSAGTSGGAGSYETQYF.

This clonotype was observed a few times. The CDR3 region has the DNA TGTGCCACCTCGGGACAGACCAATTCACCCCTCCACTTT. It yields the protein CATSGQTNSPLHF. The rearrangement joins TRBV18 to TRBJ1-6; 7 bases map to TRBD1. The CDR3 has 13 residues. V lost 10 bases and J lost 7; bases outside the gene matches: 7. Germline values: CDR1 KGHSH, CDR2 LQKENI. Supplemented by reference TRBV18 and TRBJ1-6, the full variable domain reads NAGVMQNPRHLVRRRGQEARLRCSPMKGHSHVYWYRQLPEEGLKFMVYLQKENIIDESGMPKERFSAEFPKEGPSILRIQQVVRGDSAAYFCATSGQTNSPLHFGNGTRLTVT.

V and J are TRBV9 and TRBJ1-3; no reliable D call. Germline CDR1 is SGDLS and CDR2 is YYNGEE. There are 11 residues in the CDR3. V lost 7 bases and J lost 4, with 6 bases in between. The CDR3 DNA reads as TGTGCCAGCTCGTCCGGAAACACCATATATTTT. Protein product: CASSSGNTIYF.

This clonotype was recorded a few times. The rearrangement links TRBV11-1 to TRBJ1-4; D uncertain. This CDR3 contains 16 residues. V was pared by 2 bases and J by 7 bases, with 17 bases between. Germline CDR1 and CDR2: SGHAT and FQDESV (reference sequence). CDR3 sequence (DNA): TGTGCCAGCAGCTTATCCCGGACCCCTGGGAGTGAAAAACTGTTTTTT. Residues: CASSLSRTPGSEKLFF.

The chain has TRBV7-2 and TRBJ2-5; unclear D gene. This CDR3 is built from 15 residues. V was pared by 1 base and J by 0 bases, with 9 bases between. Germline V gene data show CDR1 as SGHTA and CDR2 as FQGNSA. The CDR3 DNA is TGTGCCAGCAGCTTAGATCACGGGTACCAAGAGACCCAGTACTTC. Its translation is CASSLDHGYQETQYF.

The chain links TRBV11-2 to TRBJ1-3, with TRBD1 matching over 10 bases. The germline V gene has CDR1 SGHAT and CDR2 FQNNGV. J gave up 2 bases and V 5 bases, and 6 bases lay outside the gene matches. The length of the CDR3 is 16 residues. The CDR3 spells CASSTPGTGAGNTIYF. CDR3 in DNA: TGTGCCAGCAGCACCCCCGGGACAGGGGCTGGAAACACCATATATTTT. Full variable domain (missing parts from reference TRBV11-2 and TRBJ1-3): EAGVAQSPRYKIIEKRQSVAFWCNPISGHATLYWYQQILGQGPKLLIQFQNNGVVDDSQLPKDRFSAERLKGVDSTLKIQPAKLEDSAVYLCASSTPGTGAGNTIYFGEGSWLTVV.

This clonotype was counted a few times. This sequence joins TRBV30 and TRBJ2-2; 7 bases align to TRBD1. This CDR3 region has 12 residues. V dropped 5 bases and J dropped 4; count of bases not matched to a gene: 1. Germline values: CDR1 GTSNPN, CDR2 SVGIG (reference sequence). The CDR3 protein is CAWGQATGELFF. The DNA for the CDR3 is TGTGCCTGGGGACAGGCCACCGGGGAGCTGTTTTTT.